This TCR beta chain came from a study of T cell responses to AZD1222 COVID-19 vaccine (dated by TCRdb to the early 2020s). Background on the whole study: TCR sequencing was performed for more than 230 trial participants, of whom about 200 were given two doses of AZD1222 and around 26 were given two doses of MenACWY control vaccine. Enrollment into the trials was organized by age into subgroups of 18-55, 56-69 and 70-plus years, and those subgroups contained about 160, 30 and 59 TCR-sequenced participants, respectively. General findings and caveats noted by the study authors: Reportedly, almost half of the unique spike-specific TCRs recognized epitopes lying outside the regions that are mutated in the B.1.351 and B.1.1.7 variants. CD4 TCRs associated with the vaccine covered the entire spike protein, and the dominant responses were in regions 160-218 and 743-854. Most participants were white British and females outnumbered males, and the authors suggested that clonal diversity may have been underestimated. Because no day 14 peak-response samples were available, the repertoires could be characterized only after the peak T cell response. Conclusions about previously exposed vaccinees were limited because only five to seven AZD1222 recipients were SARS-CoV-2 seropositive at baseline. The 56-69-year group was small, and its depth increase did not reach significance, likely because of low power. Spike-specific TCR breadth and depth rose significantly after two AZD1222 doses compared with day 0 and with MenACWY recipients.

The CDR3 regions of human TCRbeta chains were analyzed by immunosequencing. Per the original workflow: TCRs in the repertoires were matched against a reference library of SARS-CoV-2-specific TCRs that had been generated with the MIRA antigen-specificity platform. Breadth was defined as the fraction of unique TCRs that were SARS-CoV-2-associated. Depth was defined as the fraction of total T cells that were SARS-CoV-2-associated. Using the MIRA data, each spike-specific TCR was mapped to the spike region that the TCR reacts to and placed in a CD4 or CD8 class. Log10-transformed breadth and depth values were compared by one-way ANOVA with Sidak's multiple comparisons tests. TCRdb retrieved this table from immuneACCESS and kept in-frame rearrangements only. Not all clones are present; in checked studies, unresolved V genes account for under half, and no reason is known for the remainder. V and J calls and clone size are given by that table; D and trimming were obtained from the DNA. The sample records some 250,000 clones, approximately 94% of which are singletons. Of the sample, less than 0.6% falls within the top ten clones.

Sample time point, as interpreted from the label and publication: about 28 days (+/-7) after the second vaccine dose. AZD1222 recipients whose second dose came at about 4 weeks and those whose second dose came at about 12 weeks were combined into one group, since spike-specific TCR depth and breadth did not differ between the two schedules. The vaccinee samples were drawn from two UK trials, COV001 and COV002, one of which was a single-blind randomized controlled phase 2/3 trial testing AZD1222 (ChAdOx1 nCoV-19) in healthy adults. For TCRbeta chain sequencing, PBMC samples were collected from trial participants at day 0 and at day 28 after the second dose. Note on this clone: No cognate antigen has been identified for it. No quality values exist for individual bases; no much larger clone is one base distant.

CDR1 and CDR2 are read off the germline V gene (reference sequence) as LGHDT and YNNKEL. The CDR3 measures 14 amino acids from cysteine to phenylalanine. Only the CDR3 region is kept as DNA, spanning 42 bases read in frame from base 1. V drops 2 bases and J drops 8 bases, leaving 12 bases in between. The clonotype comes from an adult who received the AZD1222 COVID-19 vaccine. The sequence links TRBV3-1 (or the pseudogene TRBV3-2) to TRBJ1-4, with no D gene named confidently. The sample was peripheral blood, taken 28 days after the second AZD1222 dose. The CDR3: CASSQTGGREKLFF. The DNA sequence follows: TGTGCCAGCAGCCAAACTGGTGGGAGGGAAAAACTGTTTTTT.